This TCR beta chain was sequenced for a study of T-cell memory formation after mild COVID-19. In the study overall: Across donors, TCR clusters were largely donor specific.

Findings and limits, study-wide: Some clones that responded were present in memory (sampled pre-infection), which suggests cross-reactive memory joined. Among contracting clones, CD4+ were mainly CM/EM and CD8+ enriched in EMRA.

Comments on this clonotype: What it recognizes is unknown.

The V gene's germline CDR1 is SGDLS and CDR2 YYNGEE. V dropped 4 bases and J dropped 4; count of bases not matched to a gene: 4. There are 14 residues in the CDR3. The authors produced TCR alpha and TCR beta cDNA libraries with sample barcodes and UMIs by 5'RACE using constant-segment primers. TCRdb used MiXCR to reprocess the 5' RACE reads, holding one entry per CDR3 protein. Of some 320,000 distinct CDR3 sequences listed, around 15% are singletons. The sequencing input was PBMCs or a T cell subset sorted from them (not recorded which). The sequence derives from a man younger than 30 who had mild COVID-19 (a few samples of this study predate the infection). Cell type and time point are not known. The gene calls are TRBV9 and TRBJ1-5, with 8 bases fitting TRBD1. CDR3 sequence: CASSNWDRNQPQHF. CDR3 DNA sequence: TGTGCCAGCAGCAATTGGGACAGGAATCAGCCCCAGCATTTT. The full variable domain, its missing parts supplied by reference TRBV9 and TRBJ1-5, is DSGVTQTPKHLITATGQRVTLRCSPRSGDLSVYWYQQSLDQGLQFLIQYYNGEERAKGNILERFSAQQFPDLHSELNLSSLELGDSALYFCASSNWDRNQPQHFGDGTRLSIL.